This TCR beta chain was observed in a study of Graves' ophthalmopathy and Graves' hyperthyroidism. This clonotype was recorded at least ten times. V gave up 6 bases and J gave up 5 bases; unmatched junction bases: 9. The CDR3 totals 14 residues. Germline lookup yields CDR1 MNHNS and CDR2 SASEGT. RNA served as the template for amplifying TCR beta CDR3 regions. HTBI primers primed a first-round RT-PCR, and a second-round multiplex PCR followed. Each CDR3 protein is one row after TCRdb ran MiXCR on the multiplex PCR reads. The table lists around 400,000 distinct CDR3 sequences, approximately 20% of them singletons.

The TCR sequence derives from a woman aged 18-35 years with Graves' ophthalmopathy. V gene TRBV6-1 combines with J gene TRBJ2-7, with 8 bases fitting TRBD2. The sample comprised peripheral blood. The chain's CDR3 is CASRPPGLGNEQYF. CDR3 in DNA: TGTGCCAGCAGACCCCCGGGACTAGGAAACGAGCAGTACTTC.